The entry below describes one T cell receptor beta chain. Its specificity is not known. These data originate in a study of shared clonotypes between healthy human individuals. Study summary: The donor group consisted of a couple of women and a few men, aged 18 to 49. General study results and limits: It was only blood that was sampled, and tissue repertoires likely differ.

The CDR3 has 12 residues. V dropped 0 bases and J dropped 3 bases, with 5 bases sitting between them. Per the germline V gene, CDR1 is GTSNPN and CDR2 is SVGIG (reference sequence). Repertoires were generated with immunoSEQ multiplex PCR, while TCRdb's copy carries only in-frame clones and drops some. The data hold some 92,000 clones, with roughly 45% observed a single time. The specimen was PBMCs. The V call is TRBV30, the J call TRBJ2-5; D not resolved. This TCR came from a woman aged 40 to 55 in good health. Some clones in this sample may be carry-over from other donors' samples. CDR3 protein: CAWSVVEETQYF. The CDR3 DNA is TGTGCCTGGAGTGTAGTTGAAGAGACCCAGTACTTC.